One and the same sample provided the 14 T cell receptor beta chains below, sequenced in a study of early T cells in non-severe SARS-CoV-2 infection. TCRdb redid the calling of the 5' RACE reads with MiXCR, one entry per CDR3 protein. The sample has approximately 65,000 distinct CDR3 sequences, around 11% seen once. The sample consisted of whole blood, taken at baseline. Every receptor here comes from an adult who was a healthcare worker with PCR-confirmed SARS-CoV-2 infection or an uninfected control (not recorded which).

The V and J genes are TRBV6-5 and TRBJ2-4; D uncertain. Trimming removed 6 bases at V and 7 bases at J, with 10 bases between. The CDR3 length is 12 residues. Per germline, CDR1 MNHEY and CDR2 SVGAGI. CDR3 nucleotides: TGTGCCAGCAGCCAGAACAGTAACATTCAGTACTTC. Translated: CASSQNSNIQYF.

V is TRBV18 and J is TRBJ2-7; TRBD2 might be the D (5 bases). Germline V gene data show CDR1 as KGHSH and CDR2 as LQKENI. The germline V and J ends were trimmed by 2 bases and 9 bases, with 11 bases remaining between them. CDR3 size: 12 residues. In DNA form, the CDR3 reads TGTGCCAGCTCACCAGGTGAGGGTCGGCAGTACTTC. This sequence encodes CASSPGEGRQYF.

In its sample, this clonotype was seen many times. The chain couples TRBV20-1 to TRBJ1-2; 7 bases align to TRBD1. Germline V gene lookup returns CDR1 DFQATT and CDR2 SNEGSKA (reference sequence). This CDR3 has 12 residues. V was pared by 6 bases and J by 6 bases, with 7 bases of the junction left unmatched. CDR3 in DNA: TGCAGTGCCACCGGGACAGCCCATGGCTACACCTTC. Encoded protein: CSATGTAHGYTF.

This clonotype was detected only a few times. DNA of the CDR3: TGTGCCAGCAGCCAAGTTAAACAGAATGAGCAGTTCTTC. Encoded protein: CASSQVKQNEQFF. The chain employs TRBV3-1 and TRBJ2-1; the D is unclear. Deletions cut 1 base from V and 7 bases from J, with 8 bases between. The CDR3 loop spans 13 amino acids. CDR1 LGHDT and CDR2 YNNKEL come from the germline V gene (reference sequence).

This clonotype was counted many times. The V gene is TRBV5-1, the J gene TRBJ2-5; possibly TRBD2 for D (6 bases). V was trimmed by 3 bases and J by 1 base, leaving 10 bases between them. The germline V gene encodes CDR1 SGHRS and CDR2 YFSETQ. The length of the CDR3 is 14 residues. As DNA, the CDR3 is TGCGCCAGCAGCTCAGCGGGTGCCCAAGAGACCCAGTACTTC. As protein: CASSSAGAQETQYF.

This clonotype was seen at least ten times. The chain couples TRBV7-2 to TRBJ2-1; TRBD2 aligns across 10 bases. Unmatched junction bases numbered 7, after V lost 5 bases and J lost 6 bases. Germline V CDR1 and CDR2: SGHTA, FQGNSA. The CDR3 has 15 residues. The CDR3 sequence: CASSLERGGLNEQFF. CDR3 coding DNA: TGTGCCAGCAGCCTGGAGCGGGGGGGCCTCAATGAGCAGTTCTTC.

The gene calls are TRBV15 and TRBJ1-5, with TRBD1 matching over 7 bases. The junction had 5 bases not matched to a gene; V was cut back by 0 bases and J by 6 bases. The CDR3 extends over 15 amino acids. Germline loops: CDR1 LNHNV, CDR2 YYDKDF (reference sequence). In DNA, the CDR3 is TGTGCCACCAGCAGAGACGGGGCAGGGGGTCAGCCCCAGCATTTT. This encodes CATSRDGAGGQPQHF.

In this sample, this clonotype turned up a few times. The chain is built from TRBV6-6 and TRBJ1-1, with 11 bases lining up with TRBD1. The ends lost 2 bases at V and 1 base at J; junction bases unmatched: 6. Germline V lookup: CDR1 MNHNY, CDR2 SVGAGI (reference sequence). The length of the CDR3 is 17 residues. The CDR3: CASSYPGQGAGNTEAFF. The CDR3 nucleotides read TGTGCCAGCAGTTACCCCGGACAGGGGGCAGGGAACACTGAAGCTTTCTTT.

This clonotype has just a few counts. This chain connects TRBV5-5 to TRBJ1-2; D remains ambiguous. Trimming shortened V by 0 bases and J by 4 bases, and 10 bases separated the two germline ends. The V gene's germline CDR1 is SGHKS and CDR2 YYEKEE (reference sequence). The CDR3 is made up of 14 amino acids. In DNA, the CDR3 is TGTGCCAGCAGCTTGGATCGGGGAACCTATGGCTACACCTTC. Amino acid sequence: CASSLDRGTYGYTF.

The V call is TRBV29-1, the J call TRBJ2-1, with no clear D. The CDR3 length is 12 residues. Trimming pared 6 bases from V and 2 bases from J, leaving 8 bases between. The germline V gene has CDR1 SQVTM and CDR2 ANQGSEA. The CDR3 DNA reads TGCAGCGTCTGGGTTCCCTACAATGAGCAGTTCTTC. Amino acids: CSVWVPYNEQFF.

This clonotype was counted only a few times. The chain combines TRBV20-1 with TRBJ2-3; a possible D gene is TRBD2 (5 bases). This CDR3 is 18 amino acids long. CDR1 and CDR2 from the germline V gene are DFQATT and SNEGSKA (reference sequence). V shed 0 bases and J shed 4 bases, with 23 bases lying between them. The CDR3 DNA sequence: TGCAGTGCTAGAGATCATCGAAGGACTCCGGTAGTTGCAGATACGCAGTATTTT. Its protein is CSARDHRRTPVVADTQYF.

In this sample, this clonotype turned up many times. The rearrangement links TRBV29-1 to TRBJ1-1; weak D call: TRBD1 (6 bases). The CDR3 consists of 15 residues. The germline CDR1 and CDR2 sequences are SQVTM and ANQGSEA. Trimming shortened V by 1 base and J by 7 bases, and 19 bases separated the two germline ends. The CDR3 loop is CSVEGLPGQLGEAFF. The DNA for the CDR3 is TGCAGCGTTGAAGGTTTACCGGGACAACTAGGTGAAGCTTTCTTT.

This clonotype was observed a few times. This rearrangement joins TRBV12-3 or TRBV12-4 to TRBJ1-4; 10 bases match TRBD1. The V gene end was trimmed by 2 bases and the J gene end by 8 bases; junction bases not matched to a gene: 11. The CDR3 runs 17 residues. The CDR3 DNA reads TGTGCCAGCAGTTTAAAACGACCCGGGACAGGGGCGGAAAAACTGTTTTTT. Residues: CASSLKRPGTGAEKLFF.

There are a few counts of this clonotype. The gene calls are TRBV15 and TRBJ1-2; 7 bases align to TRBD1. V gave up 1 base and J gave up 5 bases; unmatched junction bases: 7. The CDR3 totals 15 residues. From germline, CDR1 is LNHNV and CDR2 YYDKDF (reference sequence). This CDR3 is CATSRALAGGYGYTF. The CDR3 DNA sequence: TGTGCCACCAGCAGAGCCCTGGCAGGGGGATATGGCTACACCTTC.